One and the same sample provided the 11 T cell receptor beta chains below, sequenced in a study of T cell changes during pregnancy in multiple sclerosis. Some clones are missing from TCRdb's copy, which holds only in-frame ones; the method was immunoSEQ multiplex PCR. The sample records over 85,000 clones, approximately 90% being singletons. Specimen: peripheral blood, collected in the second trimester of pregnancy. These receptors were taken from a female donor in good health, enrolled as a control in a pregnancy study.

This chain joins TRBV7-9 and TRBJ2-7; 7 bases align to TRBD2. V shed 1 base and J 0 bases; nucleotides not matched to a gene: 3. The length of the CDR3 is 15 residues. The germline CDR1 and CDR2 sequences are SEHNR and FQNEAQ (reference sequence). The chain's CDR3 is CASSLGRGSSYEQYF. As DNA, the CDR3 is TGTGCCAGCAGCTTAGGCCGCGGGAGCTCCTACGAGCAGTACTTC. Based on the CDR3 plus reference TRBV7-9 and TRBJ2-7, the full variable domain is DTGVSQNPRHKITKRGQNVTFRCDPISEHNRLYWYRQTLGQGPEFLTYFQNEAQLEKSRLLSDRFSAERPKGSFSTLEIQRTEQGDSAMYLCASSLGRGSSYEQYFGPGTRLTVT.

V gene TRBV4-1 combines with J gene TRBJ1-3; 7 bases are a match to TRBD1. The CDR3 consists of 15 residues. Looked up from germline, CDR1 is MGHRA and CDR2 is YSYEKL. J was trimmed by 2 bases and V by 2 bases; bases with no gene match: 3. The CDR3 sequence is CASSQLTGTGNTIYF. The DNA of the CDR3 is TGCGCCAGCAGCCAACTGACAGGGACTGGAAACACCATATATTTT.

The gene calls are TRBV9 and TRBJ1-2; TRBD1 matches 8 bases. V trimming: 2 bases; J trimming: 9 bases; junction bases outside the gene matches: 6. From germline, CDR1 is SGDLS and CDR2 YYNGEE. The CDR3 is made up of 13 amino acids. The CDR3 DNA reads TGTGCCAGCAGCGTCGGACAGGGTGGTAGCTACACCTTC. Its protein product is CASSVGQGGSYTF.

The V gene is TRBV28, the J gene TRBJ2-7, with D unresolved. Trimming pared 5 bases from V and 6 bases from J, leaving 23 bases between. Per the germline V gene, CDR1 is MDHEN and CDR2 is SYDVKM. The CDR3 is 16 amino acids. This CDR3 is CASSLGPGRRTVEQYF. DNA for the CDR3: TGTGCCAGCAGTCTCGGCCCGGGTCGGCGTACCGTCGAGCAGTACTTC.

The rearrangement uses TRBV13 and TRBJ1-6; D is possibly TRBD1 (5 bases). The CDR3 extends over 14 amino acids. Germline CDR1 is PRHDT and CDR2 is FYEKMQ (reference sequence). V gave up 6 bases and J gave up 7 bases, with 13 bases separating them. CDR3 coding DNA: TGTGCCAGCAGGAACGGGACTAGGAATTCACCCCTCCACTTT. It codes for CASRNGTRNSPLHF.

This sequence joins TRBV28 and TRBJ1-2; the match to TRBD1 covers 9 bases. Germline CDR1 is MDHEN and CDR2 is SYDVKM. The V segment lost 8 bases and the J segment 3 bases; nucleotides outside the gene matches: 7. The CDR3 contains 14 residues. CDR3 bases: TGTGCCAGCCAGGGACAGGGTCAATACTATGGCTACACCTTC. Amino acids: CASQGQGQYYGYTF.

The sample holds one count of this clone. This chain links TRBV18 with TRBJ2-7; maybe TRBD2 (6 bases). Trimming cost V 0 bases and J 2 bases, with 8 bases left between them. CDR1 is KGHSH and CDR2 is LQKENI in the germline V gene. This CDR3 contains 14 residues. CDR3 DNA sequence: TGTGCCAGCTCACCACCGTCGGGAGCCTACGAGCAGTACTTC. The encoded protein is CASSPPSGAYEQYF.

The CDR3 loop reads CASSYFGGATGELFF. The CDR3 DNA is TGTGCCAGCAGTTATTTCGGGGGAGCGACCGGGGAGCTGTTTTTT. The chain links TRBV6-5 to TRBJ2-2, with D possibly being TRBD2 (6 bases). The CDR3 is 15 residues long. V was shortened by 3 bases and J by 5 bases, with 13 bases between the two germline ends. Per the germline V gene, CDR1 is MNHEY and CDR2 is SVGAGI.

Concerning this clone: The same CDR3 also results from other DNA sequences found in this sample. V usage is TRBV27 and J usage is TRBJ2-1; TRBD2 matches at 13 bases. In germline, CDR1 is MNHEY, CDR2 SMNVEV (reference sequence). CDR3 size: 15 residues. With 4 bases clipped from V and 5 bases from J, the junction kept 2 bases outside the gene matches. The CDR3 bases are TGTGCCAGCAGTTCCGGGACTAGCGGGAACAATGAGCAGTTCTTC. Translation gives CASSSGTSGNNEQFF.

The rearrangement joins TRBV5-1 to TRBJ1-4, with 8 nucleotides matching TRBD1. Germline V lookup: CDR1 SGHRS, CDR2 YFSETQ. CDR3 length: 17 amino acids. V lost 0 bases and J lost 3; bases outside the gene matches: 7. CDR3 loop: CASSLVGQGASNEKLFF. The CDR3 DNA is TGCGCCAGCAGCTTGGTCGGGCAGGGGGCTTCTAATGAAAAACTGTTTTTT.

The V call is TRBV7-2, the J call TRBJ1-1, with D hard to call. Trimming removed 0 bases at V and 5 bases at J, with 13 bases between. CDR1 is SGHTA and CDR2 is FQGNSA in the germline V gene. This CDR3 comprises 15 residues. The CDR3 loop reads CASSLAYPRGTEAFF. CDR3 in DNA: TGTGCCAGCAGCTTAGCGTACCCACGAGGGACTGAAGCTTTCTTT.